This T cell receptor beta chain originates from a study of blood T cell repertoires in COVID-19 (dated by TCRdb to the early 2020s). Study-level background: Samples covering the acute and convalescent phases of COVID-19 were provided by collaborators in the United States, Italy and Spain. Sample metadata almost always included a de-identified subject ID, COVID-19 status, age in years and sex. Where HLA class I and class II types were available, the types were taken from metadata supplied by the sample provider, not from assay-based typing. Subjects who had been exposed to COVID-19, were actively infected with it, or had recovered from it provided the deeply sampled blood TCRbeta repertoires that made up the dataset. The repertoires were released in a freely available public database intended as a resource for research on the immune response to SARS-CoV-2. The samples were drawn from the first 160 participants of the ongoing ImmuneRACE study and from 950 to 1,500 subjects provided by 6 global collaborators. The prospective study material was composed of cDNA or gDNA derived from T cells, B-cell-depleted T cells, or PBMCs.

The CDR3 runs 14 residues from the cysteine to the phenylalanine. Only CDR3 DNA remains: 42 bases, in frame from the first base. For CDR1 and CDR2, the germline V gene lists ENHRY and SYGVKD. V sheds 11 bases and J sheds 4 bases, leaving 20 bases between their ends. At one collaborating source in Seattle, patients were enrolled during active infection and were followed longitudinally through the course of disease. Each collaborating institution followed its own protocols to collect whole blood in K2EDTA tubes. For TCRbeta analysis, collaborator samples were shipped as frozen whole blood, as isolated PBMCs, or as DNA extracted from either sample type. Of note for this clone: The antigen it recognizes is unknown. Within one base of it there is no much larger clone, and no base qualities were kept.

TCRbeta CDR3 regions were amplified from genomic DNA using the immunoSEQ Assay, a bias-controlled multiplex PCR. The original methods were these. The number of nucleated cells in each sample was estimated from the amplification of reference gene primers within the assay. To quantify the absolute abundance of each unique TCRbeta CDR3 rearrangement, sequence reads were collapsed and filtered. Productive Simpson clonality was computed per sample as the square root of Simpson's diversity index over productive rearrangements. As stored in TCRdb, this immuneACCESS dataset retains in-frame rearrangements with V and J assigned. A fraction of the clones does not appear; measured against another copy, unresolved V genes explain less than half of the discrepancy, and the remainder lacks a known reason. Clonal size and the V and J genes are those of that table, whereas D and trimming came from the DNA. Across this sample there are approximately 280,000 clones, with 90% seen only once. The ten largest account for approximately 7.5% of the sample.

Here is what the overall study found, with its caveats: The quantity of clinical and demographic metadata differed by source and by participant and was supplied without curation.

This sequence originates from a woman in her twenties or thirties with COVID-19, enrolled during active disease. Sample: peripheral blood. The sequence links TRBV10-3 to TRBJ1-2; possibly the D gene is TRBD1, per 6 matching bases. Read as DNA, the sequence is TGTGCCTTAGGGGGTAAAGCGCCGGGCTATGGCTACACCTTC. It translates as CALGGKAPGYGYTF.